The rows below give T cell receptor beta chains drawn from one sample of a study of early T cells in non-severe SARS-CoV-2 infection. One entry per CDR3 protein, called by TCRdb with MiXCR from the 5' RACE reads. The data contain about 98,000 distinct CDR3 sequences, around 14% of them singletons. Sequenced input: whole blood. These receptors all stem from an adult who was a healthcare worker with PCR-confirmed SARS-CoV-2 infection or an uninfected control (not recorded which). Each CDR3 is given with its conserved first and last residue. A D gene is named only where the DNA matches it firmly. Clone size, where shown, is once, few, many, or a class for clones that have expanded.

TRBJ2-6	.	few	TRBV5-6	TGTGCCAGCAGCTGGGGGGCGCCAGGGGCCAACGTCCTGACTTTC	CASSWGAPGANVLTF
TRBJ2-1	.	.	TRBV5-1	TGCGCCAGCAGCTTGGCAGTCGAGGGTGAGCAGTTCTTC	CASSLAVEGEQFF
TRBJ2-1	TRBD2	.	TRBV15	TGTGCCACCAGCAGAGGGAGGGAGGGGATTTTTAGTGAGCAGTTCTTC	CATSRGREGIFSEQFF
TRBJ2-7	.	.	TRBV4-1	TGCGCCAGCAGCCAAGAACGCGGGTTCGGCTTTAGCGGACACTACGAGCAGTACTTC	CASSQERGFGFSGHYEQYF
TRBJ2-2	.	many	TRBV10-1	TGCGCCAGCAGTGATCAGTGGAACACCGGGGAGCTGTTTTTT	CASSDQWNTGELFF
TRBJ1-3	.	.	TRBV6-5	TGTGCCAGCAGTTGGGACTCTGGAAACACCATATATTTT	CASSWDSGNTIYF
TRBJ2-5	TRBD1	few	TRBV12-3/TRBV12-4	TGTGCCAGCAGTTCGACAGGGGTGGAGACCCAGTACTTC	CASSSTGVETQYF
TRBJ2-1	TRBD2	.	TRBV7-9	TGTGCCAGCAGCTATTCTAGCGGCAAAAACAATGAGCAGTTCTTC	CASSYSSGKNNEQFF
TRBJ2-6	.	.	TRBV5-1	TGCGCCAGCAGCTGGCCACAGGGTACTGGGGCCAACGTCCTGACTTTC	CASSWPQGTGANVLTF
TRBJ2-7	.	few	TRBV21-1	TGTGCCAGCAGCAAAGTAAGGCTAGCGGTAACCTACGAGCAGTACTTC	CASSKVRLAVTYEQYF
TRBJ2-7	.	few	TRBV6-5	TGTGCCAGCAGCCGTGGGACATTTTCCAACGAGCAGTACTTC	CASSRGTFSNEQYF
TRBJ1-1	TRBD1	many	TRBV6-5	TGTGCCAGCAGTGTCAGGGGGGCAAAGGCTGAAGCTTTCTTT	CASSVRGAKAEAFF
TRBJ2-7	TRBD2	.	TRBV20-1	TGCAGTGCCAGACTAGCGACTACCTACGAGCAGTACTTC	CSARLATTYEQYF
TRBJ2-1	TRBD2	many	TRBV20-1	TGCAGTGCTCCTATAGCGGGGTACACCTACAATGAGCAGTTCTTC	CSAPIAGYTYNEQFF
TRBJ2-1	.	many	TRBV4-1	TGCGCCAGCAGCCAATACAATGAGCAGTTCTTC	CASSQYNEQFF
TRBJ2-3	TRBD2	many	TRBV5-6	TGTGCCAGCAGCCCTAGCGGCCTGGGGGCAGATACGCAGTATTTT	CASSPSGLGADTQYF
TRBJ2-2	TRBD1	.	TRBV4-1	TGCGCCAGCAGCCCCGTGGGACAGGGGTACACCGGGGAGCTGTTTTTT	CASSPVGQGYTGELFF
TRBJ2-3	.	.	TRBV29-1	TGCAGCGCACTCCGCTTAGATACGCAGTATTTT	CSALRLDTQYF
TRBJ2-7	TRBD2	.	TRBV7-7	TGTGCCAGCAGCCCAGGACTAGCGGGAGGGTACGAGCAGTACTTC	CASSPGLAGGYEQYF
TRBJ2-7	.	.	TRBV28	TGTGCCAGCTGTTTCGATTGGATGGCCGGGGGCCGAACCTACGAGCAGTACTTC	CASCFDWMAGGRTYEQYF
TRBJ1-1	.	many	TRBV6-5	TGTGCCAGCAGTTACTCTGCGAGGGTTGTGACTGAAGCTTTCTTT	CASSYSARVVTEAFF
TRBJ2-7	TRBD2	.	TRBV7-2	TGTGCCAGCAGCTTTAGGACTAGCGGGACCGAGCAGTACTTC	CASSFRTSGTEQYF
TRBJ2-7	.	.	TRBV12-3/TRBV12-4	TGTGCCAGCACCCTGGGGGAGTGGTACGAGCAGTACTTC	CASTLGEWYEQYF
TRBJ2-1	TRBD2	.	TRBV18	TGTGCCAGCTCAGGGACTAGCGGGGCCGGCACCTACAATGAGCAGTTCTTC	CASSGTSGAGTYNEQFF
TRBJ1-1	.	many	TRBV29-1	TGCAGCGTTGTAGAATATGGTGGGGGGACTGAAGCTTTCTTT	CSVVEYGGGTEAFF
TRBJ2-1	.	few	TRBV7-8	TGTGCCAGCAGCGCCGGGACTGTCAATGAGCAGTTCTTC	CASSAGTVNEQFF
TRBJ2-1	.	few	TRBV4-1	TGCGCCAGCAGCCTTGACCCCGATCCGGGAAATGAGCAGTTCTTC	CASSLDPDPGNEQFF
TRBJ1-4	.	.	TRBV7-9	TGTGCCAGCAGCCCTTCAGGCGTAGCTAATGAAAAACTGTTTTTT	CASSPSGVANEKLFF
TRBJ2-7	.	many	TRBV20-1	TGCAGTGCTACGCGGGATACCTACGAGCAGTACTTC	CSATRDTYEQYF